These T cell receptor beta chains were read from a single sample in a study of cytomegalovirus exposure and HLA in healthy donors. Some clones are missing from TCRdb's copy, which holds only in-frame ones; the method was immunoSEQ multiplex PCR. The table records some 200,000 clones, more than 75% of them present only once. The sample consisted of PBMCs. Source of these receptors: a woman in her fifties or sixties in good health and CMV-seropositive. Both conserved end residues are part of each CDR3. Each record gives: clone size, D gene, J gene, V gene, CDR3 DNA, CDR3 protein. D genes are given only for firm matches. Where a row states a size, it is once, few, many or the class of an expanded clone; other rows omit it.

abundance: .; d_gene: TRBD1; j_gene: TRBJ1-1; v_gene: TRBV19; CDR3nt: TGTGCCAGTAGTCGGACAGGGAGTGGGACTGAAGCTTTCTTT; CDR3aa: CASSRTGSGTEAFF
abundance: .; d_gene: .; j_gene: TRBJ1-1; v_gene: TRBV6-5; CDR3nt: TGTGCCAGCATTGAGGGTGAAGCTTTCTTT; CDR3aa: CASIEGEAFF
abundance: .; d_gene: TRBD1; j_gene: TRBJ1-2; v_gene: TRBV7-6; CDR3nt: TGTGCCAGCAGCTTACGTTCGTCAGGGGGCGAAGGCTACACCTTC; CDR3aa: CASSLRSSGGEGYTF
abundance: .; d_gene: .; j_gene: TRBJ2-1; v_gene: TRBV9; CDR3nt: TGTGCCAGCAGCGTAGACAGACTAACCTACAATGAGCAGTTCTTC; CDR3aa: CASSVDRLTYNEQFF
abundance: .; d_gene: .; j_gene: TRBJ1-6; v_gene: TRBV11-2; CDR3nt: TGTGCCAGCAGCTTAGGTCGGAATTCACCCCTCCACTTT; CDR3aa: CASSLGRNSPLHF
abundance: .; d_gene: TRBD2; j_gene: TRBJ2-1; v_gene: TRBV7-3; CDR3nt: TGTGCCAGCAGCTTAAAGTCTAGCGGGGGACTTCATGAGCAGTTCTTC; CDR3aa: CASSLKSSGGLHEQFF
abundance: .; d_gene: TRBD2; j_gene: TRBJ2-1; v_gene: TRBV7-3; CDR3nt: TGTGCCAGCAGCTCGCCCGGGACTAGCTTGAATGAGCAGTTCTTC; CDR3aa: CASSSPGTSLNEQFF
abundance: .; d_gene: TRBD2; j_gene: TRBJ2-7; v_gene: TRBV6-5; CDR3nt: TGTGCCAGCACTTCTAGCGGGGGGACCTCCTACGAGCAGTACTTC; CDR3aa: CASTSSGGTSYEQYF
abundance: few; d_gene: .; j_gene: TRBJ1-1; v_gene: TRBV27; CDR3nt: TGTGCCAGCAGTCTCGGACAGAACACTGAAGCTTTCTTT; CDR3aa: CASSLGQNTEAFF
abundance: .; d_gene: TRBD2; j_gene: TRBJ2-1; v_gene: TRBV5-6; CDR3nt: TGTGCCAGCAGCTTGCCTAGCGGGGTAAAAAATGAGCAGTTCTTC; CDR3aa: CASSLPSGVKNEQFF
abundance: .; d_gene: TRBD1; j_gene: TRBJ2-2; v_gene: TRBV30; CDR3nt: TGTGCCTGGGGGGACAGGCTTCATGGGGAGCTGTTTTTT; CDR3aa: CAWGDRLHGELFF
abundance: .; d_gene: TRBD2; j_gene: TRBJ2-5; v_gene: TRBV2; CDR3nt: TGTGCCAGCCGGACTAGCGGGGCTTTCCAAGAGACCCAGTACTTC; CDR3aa: CASRTSGAFQETQYF
abundance: .; d_gene: .; j_gene: TRBJ2-5; v_gene: TRBV11-3; CDR3nt: TGTGCCAGCAGCGAGGCCCTGGAGGAGACCCAGTACTTC; CDR3aa: CASSEALEETQYF
abundance: .; d_gene: TRBD1; j_gene: TRBJ1-2; v_gene: TRBV14; CDR3nt: TGTGCCAGCAGTCGGACAGGGACCTATGGCTACACCTTC; CDR3aa: CASSRTGTYGYTF
abundance: .; d_gene: TRBD1; j_gene: TRBJ1-4; v_gene: TRBV5-1; CDR3nt: TGCGCCAGCAGCTCCGGACAGGGTGAAAAACTGTTTTTT; CDR3aa: CASSSGQGEKLFF
abundance: .; d_gene: .; j_gene: TRBJ1-2; v_gene: TRBV6-6; CDR3nt: TGTGCCAGCAGTTACTCAGGCGCGGACTATGGCTACACCTTC; CDR3aa: CASSYSGADYGYTF
abundance: .; d_gene: TRBD2; j_gene: TRBJ2-7; v_gene: TRBV6-6; CDR3nt: TGTGCCAGCAGCCGGGACTATTCCTACGAGCAGTACTTC; CDR3aa: CASSRDYSYEQYF
abundance: .; d_gene: TRBD1; j_gene: TRBJ2-1; v_gene: TRBV6-5; CDR3nt: TGTGCCAGCAGTTGGGACAGATTGGATGAGCAGTTCTTC; CDR3aa: CASSWDRLDEQFF
abundance: once; d_gene: .; j_gene: TRBJ1-1; v_gene: TRBV27; CDR3nt: TGTGCCAGCAGTTTATCCACGGTTATCACTGAAGCTTTCTTT; CDR3aa: CASSLSTVITEAFF
abundance: .; d_gene: .; j_gene: TRBJ2-2; v_gene: TRBV4-1; CDR3nt: TGCGCCAGCAGCCAAGCTGGAGGGACAGTGAGCACCGGGGAGCTGTTTTTT; CDR3aa: CASSQAGGTVSTGELFF
abundance: few; d_gene: .; j_gene: TRBJ1-1; v_gene: TRBV4-1; CDR3nt: TGCGCCAGCAGCTTACCGGGACTTTTGAACACTGAAGCTTTCTTT; CDR3aa: CASSLPGLLNTEAFF
abundance: once; d_gene: TRBD2; j_gene: TRBJ2-7; v_gene: TRBV6-5; CDR3nt: TGTGCCAGCAGCACTAGCGGGGGGGCCTACGAGCAGTACTTC; CDR3aa: CASSTSGGAYEQYF
abundance: .; d_gene: TRBD1; j_gene: TRBJ2-7; v_gene: TRBV28; CDR3nt: TGTGCCAGCACCTCGACAGGGGGCGCGTACGAGCAGTACTTC; CDR3aa: CASTSTGGAYEQYF
abundance: once; d_gene: TRBD1; j_gene: TRBJ1-2; v_gene: TRBV27; CDR3nt: TGTGCCAGCGGAGAGACAGGGGGTGTTAGGGGCTACACCTTC; CDR3aa: CASGETGGVRGYTF
abundance: .; d_gene: TRBD2; j_gene: TRBJ2-1; v_gene: TRBV19; CDR3nt: TGTGCCAGTACCACCGTTTATAGCGGGGCTTACAATGAGCAGTTCTTC; CDR3aa: CASTTVYSGAYNEQFF
abundance: .; d_gene: .; j_gene: TRBJ1-1; v_gene: TRBV6-1; CDR3nt: TGTGCCAGCACTCTACAGGCGAACACTGAAGCTTTCTTT; CDR3aa: CASTLQANTEAFF
abundance: .; d_gene: .; j_gene: TRBJ1-3; v_gene: TRBV28; CDR3nt: TGTGCCAGCAGTTTGGGGCCAGCTTGGGGAAACACCATATATTTT; CDR3aa: CASSLGPAWGNTIYF
abundance: .; d_gene: .; j_gene: TRBJ1-1; v_gene: TRBV7-2; CDR3nt: TGTGCCAGCAGCTTAGGGGTCCTAAGAGGTGGCACTGAAGCTTTCTTT; CDR3aa: CASSLGVLRGGTEAFF
abundance: .; d_gene: TRBD2; j_gene: TRBJ2-1; v_gene: TRBV18; CDR3nt: TGTGCCAGCTCCGGCGCCGGGGGGGGGCCCTACAATGAGCAGTTCTTC; CDR3aa: CASSGAGGGPYNEQFF
abundance: .; d_gene: TRBD2; j_gene: TRBJ2-7; v_gene: TRBV7-9; CDR3nt: TGTGCCAGCAGCTCCCTAGCGGGGGGTTACTACGAGCAGTACTTC; CDR3aa: CASSSLAGGYYEQYF
abundance: .; d_gene: .; j_gene: TRBJ1-2; v_gene: TRBV18; CDR3nt: TGTGCCAGCTCACCGGCTGAAAACTATGGCTACACCTTC; CDR3aa: CASSPAENYGYTF
abundance: .; d_gene: TRBD1; j_gene: TRBJ2-1; v_gene: TRBV7-2; CDR3nt: TGTGCCAGCAGCTTAAGGGACAGCTCCTACAATGAGCAGTTCTTC; CDR3aa: CASSLRDSSYNEQFF
abundance: .; d_gene: TRBD1; j_gene: TRBJ1-2; v_gene: TRBV27; CDR3nt: TGTGCCAGCAGTTCGACAGGGGGTGGCTACACCTTC; CDR3aa: CASSSTGGGYTF
abundance: .; d_gene: .; j_gene: TRBJ2-3; v_gene: TRBV28; CDR3nt: TGTGCCAGCAGCCCATACGGAGATACGCAGTATTTT; CDR3aa: CASSPYGDTQYF
abundance: .; d_gene: .; j_gene: TRBJ2-2; v_gene: TRBV11-2; CDR3nt: TGTGCCAGCAGCCGCCTGGCGGGATCCGGGGAGCTGTTTTTT; CDR3aa: CASSRLAGSGELFF
abundance: .; d_gene: .; j_gene: TRBJ2-3; v_gene: TRBV6-6; CDR3nt: TGTGCCACCTACTTCGGTACGCAGTATTTT; CDR3aa: CATYFGTQYF
abundance: .; d_gene: .; j_gene: TRBJ2-3; v_gene: TRBV29-1; CDR3nt: TGCAGCGCCCGGCAGGGCCCAGATACGCAGTATTTT; CDR3aa: CSARQGPDTQYF
abundance: .; d_gene: .; j_gene: TRBJ2-1; v_gene: TRBV28; CDR3nt: TGTGCCAGCAGTTTCGACGGGACTGGAACAAATGAGCAGTTCTTC; CDR3aa: CASSFDGTGTNEQFF
abundance: .; d_gene: TRBD2; j_gene: TRBJ2-3; v_gene: TRBV9; CDR3nt: TGTGCCAGCAGCGTAGCCGGGGGGGTAGGTACAGATACGCAGTATTTT; CDR3aa: CASSVAGGVGTDTQYF
abundance: .; d_gene: TRBD2; j_gene: TRBJ2-3; v_gene: TRBV7-2; CDR3nt: TGTGCCAGCAGCTTACGACGGGGGGAGGGAGATACGCAGTATTTT; CDR3aa: CASSLRRGEGDTQYF
abundance: .; d_gene: .; j_gene: TRBJ2-2; v_gene: TRBV19; CDR3nt: TGTGCCAGTAACACTAACAGGGCCGGGGAGCTGTTTTTT; CDR3aa: CASNTNRAGELFF